This TCR beta chain was obtained from a study of spatial heterogeneity in lung cancer. This CDR3 has 15 residues. Germline V gene sequence: CDR1 SGHTA, CDR2 FQGNSA. The V gene lost 6 bases and the J gene lost 0 bases, with 11 bases spanning the gap. Using its own MiXCR run on the 5' RACE reads, TCRdb lists one record per CDR3 protein. Of about 9,600 distinct CDR3 sequences detected, 6% to 6.5% appear once; the ten largest clones hold 25% to 30%. Specified time point: sample taken at primary tumor resection. Samples were donated by 72 untreated early-stage non-small cell lung cancer patients. This clonotype rates as medium-sized (0.01 to 0.1%). Its antigen remains unknown. Findings of the study overall: Counts of expanded alpha and beta TCRs within tumors tracked the tumor nonsynonymous mutation count.

This sample comprised lung tumor tissue, obtained at surgery. The receptor was derived from a male donor with early-stage non-small cell lung cancer. This chain connects TRBV7-2 to TRBJ2-2; unclear D gene. The DNA for the CDR3 is TGTGCCAGCAGTCACGAACTTACGAACACCGGGGAGCTGTTTTTT. Protein: CASSHELTNTGELFF.